This TCR beta chain emerged from a study of blood T cell repertoires in COVID-19. The repertoire was sequenced with immunoSEQ multiplex PCR; TCRdb's copy has only in-frame clones and lacks some. The sample carries around 170,000 clones, roughly 70% recorded once. The TCR was taken from a woman of 80 years or more with acute or convalescent COVID-19. Sequencing was carried out using peripheral blood.

The CDR3 sequence: CASSQGTVSEKLFF. The CDR3 nucleotides are TGTGCCAGCAGCCAAGGGACAGTAAGTGAAAAACTGTTTTTT. This sequence joins TRBV3-1 (or the pseudogene TRBV3-2) and TRBJ1-4, with D tentatively TRBD1 (6 bases). Trimming removed 1 base at V and 7 bases at J, with 10 bases between. This CDR3 contains 14 residues. Germline V lookup: CDR1 LGHDT, CDR2 YNNKEL (reference sequence).